The next 18 T cell receptor beta chains were all read from a single sample in a study of technical replicates of blood from several donors. The data were produced by immunoSEQ multiplex PCR, yet TCRdb's version contains in-frame clones alone and is incomplete. The sample lists about 57,000 clones, more than 75% occurring once. Specimen: PBMCs. Receptors were obtained from a human donor in good health. Some clones in this sample may be carry-over from other donors' samples.

The V call is TRBV2, the J call TRBJ1-2, with TRBD1 identical over 7 bases. CDR3 length equals 12 residues. V was pared by 6 bases and J by 5 bases, with 3 bases of the junction left unmatched. Germline CDR1 SNHLY, CDR2 FYNNEI. CDR3 amino acids: CASSPGGYGYTF. The CDR3, as DNA: TGTGCCAGCAGCCCAGGGGGATATGGCTACACCTTC.

This clone was recorded once. This chain uses TRBV5-1 with TRBJ1-1; D remains unclear. The germline V gene encodes CDR1 SGHRS and CDR2 YFSETQ. Between the trimmed V and J ends, which lost 4 bases and 4 bases, there was a span of 11 bases. This CDR3 is 13 amino acids long. DNA of the CDR3: TGCGCCAGCAGCCCCACCACCGGCACTGAAGCTTTCTTT. Translated, it gives CASSPTTGTEAFF.

The rearrangement links TRBV7-8 to TRBJ2-5; 9 bases are a match to TRBD1. After removal of 1 base from V and 5 bases from J, the junction contained 8 bases not matched to a gene. The CDR3 loop spans 16 amino acids. Germline CDR1 reads SGHVS; CDR2 reads FQNEAQ. Written as DNA, the CDR3 is TGTGCCAGCAGCTTAGGCCTACAGGGGGCCTTGGAGACCCAGTACTTC. Residues: CASSLGLQGALETQYF.

V gene TRBV6-1 combines with J gene TRBJ1-5, with TRBD1 identical over 7 bases. The CDR3 covers 16 residues. Trimming at V came to 4 bases and at J to 1 base, leaving 7 bases not matched to a gene. CDR1 is MNHNS, CDR2 SASEGT, per germline. CDR3 sequence reads: CASSGGTDLSNQPQHF. CDR3 DNA: TGTGCCAGCAGTGGCGGGACAGACCTAAGCAATCAGCCCCAGCATTTT.

A single count supports this clone. The chain uses TRBV6-1 and TRBJ2-1; D is perhaps TRBD1 (6 bases). The CDR3 has 13 residues. Deletions cut 7 bases from V and 7 bases from J, with 14 bases between. Germline CDR1 MNHNS, CDR2 SASEGT. The DNA of the CDR3 is TGTGCCAGCAAGGCAGGGGTCTTAAATGAGCAGTTCTTC. Protein sequence: CASKAGVLNEQFF.

The chain employs TRBV7-8 and TRBJ2-5; 14 nucleotides line up with TRBD2. This CDR3 spans 16 amino acids. Germline V CDR1 and CDR2: SGHVS, FQNEAQ. Unmatched junction bases numbered 7, after V lost 6 bases and J lost 4 bases. As DNA, the CDR3 is TGTGCCAGCAGACGACTAGCGGGGGGGCATGGAGAGACCCAGTACTTC. It specifies CASRRLAGGHGETQYF.

The CDR3 nucleotides read TGTGCCAGCAGCTTAGCGTGGCTTGATACGCAGTATTTT. It yields the protein CASSLAWLDTQYF. The genes are TRBV7-2 and TRBJ2-3; unclear D gene. CDR3 length: 13 amino acids. Germline V lookup: CDR1 SGHTA, CDR2 FQGNSA. Trimming stripped 0 bases from V and 6 bases from J, with 7 bases between.

The V gene is TRBV5-6, the J gene TRBJ1-1, with D maybe TRBD1 (6 bases). This CDR3 comprises 14 residues. V was trimmed by 4 bases and J by 9 bases, leaving 19 bases between them. CDR1 SGHDT and CDR2 YYEEEE come from the germline V gene. The DNA of the CDR3 is TGTGCCAGCAGCGATACTCCGGGACACATTAAAGCTTTCTTT. Its protein is CASSDTPGHIKAFF.

Ten or more counts support this clone. The chain employs TRBV6-1 and TRBJ2-1, with TRBD1 matching 7 bases. Trimming at V came to 3 bases and at J to 6 bases, leaving 5 bases not matched to a gene. The CDR3 extends over 14 amino acids. Germline-derived CDR1 and CDR2 are MNHNS and SASEGT. The CDR3: CASSDGTEINEQFF. CDR3 sequence (DNA): TGTGCCAGCAGTGACGGGACAGAAATCAATGAGCAGTTCTTC.

J is TRBJ2-7 and V is TRBV4-3; D perhaps matches TRBD1 (7 bases). The CDR3 has 14 residues. V was shortened by 6 bases and J by 5 bases, with 17 bases between the two germline ends. Germline V gene lookup returns CDR1 LGHNA and CDR2 YSLEER. CDR3 DNA sequence: TGCGCCAGCAGTCGCTCTGCGGGGACAGACGAGCAGTACTTC. Its protein product is CASSRSAGTDEQYF.

J is TRBJ1-2 and V is TRBV15; D not certain. CDR3 length: 11 amino acids. V lost 5 bases, J lost 8 bases, and 9 bases lay in between. Looked up from germline, CDR1 is LNHNV and CDR2 is YYDKDF (reference sequence). The CDR3 nucleotides are TGTGCCACCAGCCGTACGGGGGGCTACACCTTC. Protein product: CATSRTGGYTF.

This CDR3 is CASSSPRVAGNEQYF. The CDR3, as DNA: TGTGCCAGCAGCTCCCCCCGGGTAGCGGGAAACGAGCAGTACTTC. This rearrangement joins TRBV5-4 to TRBJ2-7, with TRBD2 identical over 8 bases. The V gene's germline CDR1 is SGHNT and CDR2 YYREEE (reference sequence). The trim removed 3 bases at V and 5 bases at J, leaving 10 bases unmatched. This CDR3 spans 15 amino acids.

This CDR3 is CASSLGSSGGLYEQFF. CDR3 DNA: TGCGCCAGCAGCTTGGGATCTAGCGGGGGCCTATATGAGCAGTTCTTC. The chain employs TRBV5-1 and TRBJ2-1; 10 nucleotides agree with TRBD2. Trimming at V came to 0 bases and at J to 8 bases, leaving 8 bases not matched to a gene. The CDR3 is 16 amino acids. Germline-derived CDR1 and CDR2 are SGHRS and YFSETQ.

This chain links TRBV2 with TRBJ1-6; weak D call: TRBD1 (5 bases). The CDR3 length is 15 residues. Germline CDR1 SNHLY, CDR2 FYNNEI. Trimming cost V 3 bases and J 9 bases, with 15 bases left between them. The CDR3 DNA sequence: TGTGCCAGCAGTGATGGACAAACGGCTGGTTCACCCCTCCACTTT. Protein: CASSDGQTAGSPLHF.

In this sample, this clone turned up once. V usage is TRBV7-9 and J usage is TRBJ1-2; no firm D call. The CDR3 extends over 13 amino acids. CDR1 and CDR2 (germline): SEHNR, FQNEAQ (reference sequence). Trimming took 2 bases from V and 8 from J, leaving 12 bases between them. CDR3 in DNA: TGTGCCAGCAGCTTATCGCGGTCGGGAGGCTACACCTTC. Protein product: CASSLSRSGGYTF.

The chain employs TRBV6-1 and TRBJ1-6; 9 nucleotides agree with TRBD1. This CDR3 has 16 residues. Germline trimming cut 3 bases from V and 5 bases from J; bases unmatched to any gene: 5. Looked up from germline, CDR1 is MNHNS and CDR2 is SASEGT. The DNA for the CDR3 is TGTGCCAGCAGTGATAGTTGGGACAGGGATAATTCACCCCTCCACTTT. Amino acid sequence: CASSDSWDRDNSPLHF.

The chain carries TRBV29-1 and TRBJ1-2, with TRBD1 identical over 7 bases. This CDR3 region has 13 residues. CDR1 and CDR2 (germline): SQVTM, ANQGSEA. The junction had 9 bases not matched to a gene; V was cut back by 6 bases and J by 5 bases. The CDR3 protein is CSVAGTARYGYTF. CDR3 in DNA: TGCAGCGTAGCCGGGACAGCTCGGTATGGCTACACCTTC.

For the CDR3, the DNA is TGTGCCAGTGGGGGACAGGGGATTTTAACCGGGGAGCTGTTTTTT. Its protein is CASGGQGILTGELFF. The chain has TRBV19 and TRBJ2-2; TRBD1 matches 10 bases. There are 15 residues in the CDR3. Germline loops: CDR1 LNHDA, CDR2 SQIVND (reference sequence). The J segment lost 5 bases and the V segment lost 8 bases, leaving 8 bases of the junction unmatched.